The source of this TCR beta chain is a study of shared clonotypes between healthy human individuals. Selected positively for CCR7 and CD45RO-negative, naive CD8 cells excluded terminally differentiated effector memory CD45RA+ cells. Generated by immunoSEQ multiplex PCR, the TCRdb table keeps only in-frame clones and is missing some. This sample yields approximately 590,000 clones, of which nearly 97% are seen a single time; 0.09% to 0.13% belongs to the top ten. This clonotype was sampled from a woman in her 30s in good health. Sequencing was carried out using naive CD8+ T cells sorted from blood.

Here the CDR3 reads CASSLDVRHEQFF. The DNA of the CDR3 is TGTGCCAGCAGCTTAGATGTCAGACATGAGCAGTTCTTC. The chain carries TRBV11-2 and TRBJ2-1; D call uncertain. Looked up from germline, CDR1 is SGHAT and CDR2 is FQNNGV. The CDR3 runs 13 residues. V lost 0 bases, J lost 8 bases, and 8 bases lay in between.